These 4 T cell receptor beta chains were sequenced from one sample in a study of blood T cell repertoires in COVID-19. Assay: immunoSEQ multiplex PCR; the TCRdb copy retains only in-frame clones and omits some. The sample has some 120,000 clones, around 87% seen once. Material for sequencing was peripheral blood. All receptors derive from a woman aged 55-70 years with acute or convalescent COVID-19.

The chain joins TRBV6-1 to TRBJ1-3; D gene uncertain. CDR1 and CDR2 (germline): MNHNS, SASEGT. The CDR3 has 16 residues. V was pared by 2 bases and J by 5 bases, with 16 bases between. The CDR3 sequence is CASSEPGPGERNTIYF. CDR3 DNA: TGTGCCAGCAGTGAACCAGGCCCGGGAGAACGAAACACCATATATTTT.

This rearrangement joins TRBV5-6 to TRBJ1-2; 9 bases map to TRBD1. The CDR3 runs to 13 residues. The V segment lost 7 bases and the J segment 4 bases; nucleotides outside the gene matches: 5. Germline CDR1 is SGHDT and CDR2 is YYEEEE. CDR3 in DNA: TGTGCCAGCCATCTGACAGGGGGCTATGGCTACACCTTC. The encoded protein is CASHLTGGYGYTF.

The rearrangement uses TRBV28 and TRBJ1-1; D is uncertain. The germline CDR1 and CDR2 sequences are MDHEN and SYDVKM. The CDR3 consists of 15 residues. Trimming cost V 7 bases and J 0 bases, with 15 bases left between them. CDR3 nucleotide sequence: TGTGCCAGCAACCCTTGGTCGGTTTTGAACACTGAAGCTTTCTTT. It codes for CASNPWSVLNTEAFF.

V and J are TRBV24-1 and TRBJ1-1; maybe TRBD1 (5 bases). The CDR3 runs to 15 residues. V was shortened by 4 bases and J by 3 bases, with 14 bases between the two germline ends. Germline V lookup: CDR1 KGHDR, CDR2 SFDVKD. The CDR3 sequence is CATSEGGVSYTEAFF. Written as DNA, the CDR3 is TGTGCCACCAGTGAGGGGGGGGTGAGCTACACTGAAGCTTTCTTT.